Below, 11 T cell receptor beta chains from the same sample are listed, as sequenced in a study of blood T cell repertoires in COVID-19. TCRdb keeps only in-frame clones here, not all; method: immunoSEQ multiplex PCR. The sample has roughly 120,000 clones; around 85% are singletons. The sequenced sample consisted of peripheral blood. These receptor sequences come from a woman in her fifties or sixties with COVID-19, enrolled during active disease.

As concerns this clone: The same CDR3 also results from other DNA sequences found in this sample. The rearrangement joins TRBV6-2 or TRBV6-3 to TRBJ2-7; TRBD2 might be the D (6 bases). Germline CDR1 is MNHEY and CDR2 is SVGEGT. V gave up 2 bases and J gave up 0 bases, with 8 bases separating them. This CDR3 region has 14 residues. The CDR3 coding sequence is TGTGCCAGCAGTTACCTGGGAGGCTCCTACGAGCAGTACTTC. Amino acids: CASSYLGGSYEQYF.

The chain recombines TRBV7-3 with TRBJ2-2; a possible D gene is TRBD2 (6 bases). The CDR3 is 15 amino acids. Germline loops: CDR1 SGHTA, CDR2 FQGTGA. Trimming stripped 5 bases from V and 0 bases from J, with 10 bases between. The CDR3: CASSMEGSNTGELFF. CDR3 nucleotides: TGTGCCAGCAGCATGGAGGGATCGAACACCGGGGAGCTGTTTTTT.

The CDR3 loop is CASSVWADNEKLFF. DNA for the CDR3: TGTGCCAGCAGCGTATGGGCAGATAATGAAAAACTGTTTTTT. The genes are TRBV9 and TRBJ1-4; D gene unclear. This CDR3 region has 14 residues. Germline-derived CDR1 and CDR2 are SGDLS and YYNGEE. The V end was cut by 1 base, the J end by 4 bases, with 8 bases between.

This chain connects TRBV6-2 or TRBV6-3 to TRBJ2-3; 9 bases align to TRBD1. The CDR3 totals 20 residues. Germline CDR1 MNHEY, CDR2 SVGEGT. V lost 5 bases to trimming and J lost 2 bases; unmatched junction nucleotides: 20. Written as DNA, the CDR3 is TGTGCCAGCAGTCAACGCCCGGGACAGGGTAGGGGCTTTTACACAGATACGCAGTATTTT. It translates to CASSQRPGQGRGFYTDTQYF.

The chain has TRBV4-3 and TRBJ2-1, with D unresolved. The length of the CDR3 is 13 residues. CDR1 and CDR2 from the germline V gene are LGHNA and YSLEER. V was cut by 0 bases and J by 10 bases, with 10 bases left in between. This CDR3 reads CASSQDRYLEQFF. The CDR3 DNA sequence: TGCGCCAGCAGCCAAGATCGCTATCTAGAGCAGTTCTTC.

The V gene is TRBV5-1, the J gene TRBJ1-5; TRBD1 agrees at 9 bases. From germline, CDR1 is SGHRS and CDR2 YFSETQ. This CDR3 has 15 residues. With V trimmed by 2 bases and J by 4 bases, 4 bases remained unmatched. CDR3 sequence (DNA): TGCGCCAGCAGCTTACAGGGGGCTGGGAATCAGCCCCAGCATTTT. It is translated as CASSLQGAGNQPQHF.

J is TRBJ1-2 and V is TRBV7-2, with a weak D call TRBD1 (6 bases). Germline-derived CDR1 and CDR2 are SGHTA and FQGNSA. The CDR3 loop spans 13 amino acids. V was cut by 5 bases and J by 8 bases, with 15 bases left in between. In DNA, the CDR3 is TGTGCCAGCAGCGCCCGTACAGGGCTGGGCTACACCTTC. Protein: CASSARTGLGYTF.

The chain uses TRBV9 and TRBJ1-4; 11 nucleotides align to TRBD1. J was trimmed by 7 bases and V by 2 bases; bases with no gene match: 7. Germline CDR1 SGDLS, CDR2 YYNGEE. CDR3 length equals 16 residues. The CDR3 coding sequence is TGTGCCAGCAGCGTGGGACCCGGGACAGGGGGTGAAAAACTGTTTTTT. Protein: CASSVGPGTGGEKLFF.

The chain has TRBV24-1 and TRBJ1-1; a weak D match, TRBD1 (6 bases). The V end was cut by 12 bases, the J end by 1 base, with 11 bases between. The CDR3 spans 12 residues. Germline V gene data show CDR1 as KGHDR and CDR2 as SFDVKD. CDR3 sequence (DNA): TGTGCCGGGAGGGGGGAGAACACTGAAGCTTTCTTT. Its protein is CAGRGENTEAFF.

This clone appeared a single time. The chain joins TRBV4-3 to TRBJ2-2, with 7 bases fitting TRBD2. The V segment lost 0 bases and the J segment 0 bases; nucleotides outside the gene matches: 4. The CDR3 is 17 amino acids. Germline V lookup: CDR1 LGHNA, CDR2 YSLEER. As DNA, the CDR3 is TGCGCCAGCAGCCAAGACTCACTAGCGACGAACACCGGGGAGCTGTTTTTT. Translated: CASSQDSLATNTGELFF.

The rearrangement links TRBV7-2 to TRBJ1-6; no clear D. Germline V gene sequence: CDR1 SGHTA, CDR2 FQGNSA. This CDR3 has 14 amino acids. V was pared by 4 bases and J by 5 bases, with 9 bases between. The DNA of the CDR3 is TGTGCCAGCAGCTCCGGGGAAGATAATTCACCCCTCCACTTT. Its protein is CASSSGEDNSPLHF.